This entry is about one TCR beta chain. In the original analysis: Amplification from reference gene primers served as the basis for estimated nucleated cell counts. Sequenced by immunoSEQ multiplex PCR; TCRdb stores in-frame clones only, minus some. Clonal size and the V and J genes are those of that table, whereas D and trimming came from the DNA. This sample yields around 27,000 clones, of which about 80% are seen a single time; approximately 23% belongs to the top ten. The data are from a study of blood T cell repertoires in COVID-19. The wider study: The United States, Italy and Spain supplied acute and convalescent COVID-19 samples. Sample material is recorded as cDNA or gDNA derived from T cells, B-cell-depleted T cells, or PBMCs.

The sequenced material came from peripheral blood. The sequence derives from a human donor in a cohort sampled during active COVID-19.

CDR3 loop: CATSRAGTAYNYGYTF. The CDR3 region has the DNA TGTGCCACCAGCAGAGCGGGGACAGCCTATAACTATGGCTACACCTTC. V gene TRBV15 combines with J gene TRBJ1-2; TRBD1 matches at 7 bases. J was trimmed by 1 base and V by 1 base; bases with no gene match: 6. There are 16 residues in the CDR3. Per the germline V gene, CDR1 is LNHNV and CDR2 is YYDKDF (reference sequence).